Listed below are T cell receptor beta chains from one sample, sequenced in a study of control samples from healthy donors and cancer patients. Only in-frame clones appear in the TCRdb table, and some are missing; sequencing was by immunoSEQ multiplex PCR. The table lists about 150,000 clones, roughly 94% of them singletons. The sample comprised blood. Every receptor here comes from a woman between 40 and 50 years old in good health. CDR3s include the opening cysteine and the closing phenylalanine or tryptophan. The listing skips clone size in some rows; elsewhere it reads once, few, many or a size class.

size	V	J	CDR3
once	TRBV7-9	TRBJ1-2	CASSLGEFSYGYTF
.	TRBV10-2	TRBJ1-4	CASSEQGSTNEKLFF
.	TRBV4-3	TRBJ2-1	CASSQETSGSYNEQFF
.	TRBV7-9	TRBJ2-7	CASSPRLAGTSYEQYF
.	TRBV18	TRBJ1-1	CASSPNMNTEAFF
.	TRBV7-8	TRBJ1-2	CASSTGDFAGGYTF
.	TRBV5-4	TRBJ1-2	CASSGWTESGYGYTF
.	TRBV6-6	TRBJ1-5	CASSQGNQPQHF
.	TRBV2	TRBJ2-5	CASSDRAGGGDWEETQYF
.	TRBV12-5	TRBJ1-1	CASGLRMNTEAFF
.	TRBV5-5	TRBJ2-1	CASSFLAGDNEQFF
.	TRBV29-1	TRBJ2-5	CSVSRDIGLPDQYF
once	TRBV9	TRBJ2-7	CASSANSGRAYEQYF
.	TRBV9	TRBJ2-5	CASSVTGRQETQYF
once	TRBV5-1	TRBJ2-3	CASQWRTDTQYF
.	TRBV28	TRBJ2-5	CASSLRYRVETQYF
.	TRBV6-2/TRBV6-3	TRBJ2-1	CASSYSMLAGGSSYNEQFF
.	TRBV7-8	TRBJ2-3	CASSSDTRGTDTQYF
.	TRBV3-1/TRBV3-2	TRBJ1-1	CASSLDRGAGAFF
.	TRBV5-6	TRBJ1-2	CASSLASGGYTF
.	TRBV5-1	TRBJ2-5	CASSLAGGQETQYF
.	TRBV9	TRBJ1-1	CASSVGLGPNTEAFF
.	TRBV4-3	TRBJ2-3	CASSQTRFPDTQYF
.	TRBV2	TRBJ1-2	CASSESSLAGGYTF
.	TRBV13	TRBJ1-6	CASSLGLGRYNSPLHF
.	TRBV5-6	TRBJ2-1	CASSLGGQGNEQFF
.	TRBV6-5	TRBJ2-1	CASSYSQGVNNEQFF
.	TRBV15	TRBJ1-2	CATSTRDRGINYGYTF
.	TRBV19	TRBJ1-3	CASSPRTGSAYF
few	TRBV5-1	TRBJ2-3	CASSFGQRSTDTQYF
.	TRBV11-2	TRBJ2-7	CASSLEGQGYYEQYF
.	TRBV4-1	TRBJ2-6	CASMIFSGANVLTF
once	TRBV5-6	TRBJ1-2	CASTGDRGSYGYTF
.	TRBV12-3/TRBV12-4	TRBJ2-3	CASKVGEKDTQYF
.	TRBV11-2	TRBJ2-5	CASSHRVGAETQYF
.	TRBV5-1	TRBJ2-2	CASSLNVRSNTGELFF
.	TRBV11-2	TRBJ1-5	CASSTTGNNQPQHF
.	TRBV4-3	TRBJ2-5	CASSHLGGGETQYF
.	TRBV7-9	TRBJ2-1	CASSLARGGANEQFF
.	TRBV25-1	TRBJ1-1	CASSEVGRHREAFF
.	TRBV20-1	TRBJ2-7	CSASTREAAYEQYF
.	TRBV12-5	TRBJ2-1	CASGLSSSYNEQFF
.	TRBV19	TRBJ1-1	CASSYLVPSGTEAFF
.	TRBV5-6	TRBJ1-6	CASSLYLRPSSYNSPLHF
.	TRBV18	TRBJ1-1	CASSPQMDVWTEAFF
.	TRBV6-5	TRBJ1-2	CASSYVGRDGYTF
.	TRBV14	TRBJ1-1	CASSSNQGELNTEAFF
.	TRBV6-5	TRBJ1-2	CASSTVLNYGYTF